The 10 T cell receptor beta chains reported below all come from one sample, sequenced in a study of long-term antiretroviral therapy in people with HIV. The libraries were made with immunoSEQ v3.0 at survey level. Only in-frame clones appear in the TCRdb table, and some are missing; sequencing was by immunoSEQ multiplex PCR. The sample carries 25,000 to 35,000 clones, 85% to 90% recorded once. The material was unsorted PBMCs, obtained 0.8 years after starting antiretroviral therapy. These receptors all stem from a woman aged 25 to 39 with HIV.

The chain uses TRBV6-5 and TRBJ1-2, with D maybe TRBD1 (5 bases). The germline V gene has CDR1 MNHEY and CDR2 SVGAGI. This CDR3 comprises 14 residues. Trimming shortened V by 5 bases and J by 4 bases, and 14 bases separated the two germline ends. The CDR3 loop is CASSPGGGSYGYTF. CDR3 in DNA: TGTGCCAGCAGTCCGGGGGGAGGTAGCTATGGCTACACCTTC.

V and J are TRBV6-1 and TRBJ1-2, with D possibly TRBD1 on 5 matching bases. The length of the CDR3 is 13 residues. V lost 5 bases and J 7 bases, leaving 14 bases between the germline ends. In germline, CDR1 is MNHNS, CDR2 SASEGT. CDR3 region: CASSLGGVGGYTF. DNA for the CDR3: TGTGCCAGCAGTCTGGGGGGAGTAGGTGGCTACACCTTC.

Here the CDR3 reads CASSLVGIAGDSSYEQYF. The CDR3 region has the DNA TGTGCCAGCAGCTTAGTCGGGATAGCGGGGGACAGCTCCTACGAGCAGTACTTC. The gene calls are TRBV7-2 and TRBJ2-7; 9 nucleotides line up with TRBD2. After removal of 1 base from V and 0 bases from J, the junction contained 10 bases not matched to a gene. CDR1 and CDR2 (germline): SGHTA, FQGNSA. The CDR3 contains 18 residues.

V is TRBV11-2 and J is TRBJ1-2; D is unclear. The CDR3 has 13 residues. Trimming removed 5 bases at V and 0 bases at J, with 7 bases between. CDR1 and CDR2 (germline): SGHAT, FQNNGV. CDR3 sequence reads: CASSVVPNYGYTF. The CDR3 DNA reads as TGTGCCAGCAGCGTTGTACCTAACTATGGCTACACCTTC.

The chain links TRBV7-9 to TRBJ2-2; 8 nucleotides match TRBD1. The V segment lost 4 bases and the J segment 7 bases; nucleotides outside the gene matches: 8. CDR1 and CDR2 (germline): SEHNR, FQNEAQ (reference sequence). The CDR3 has 15 residues. This chain's CDR3 is CASSSPDRVYGELFF. In nucleotides, the CDR3 is TGTGCCAGCAGCTCGCCGGACAGGGTGTACGGGGAGCTGTTTTTT.

This clone was observed a few times. The same CDR3 arises from other DNA sequences in this sample as well. The genes are TRBV15 and TRBJ1-2, with D maybe TRBD1 (6 bases). The CDR3 is 15 amino acids. The V and J ends lost 0 bases and 4 bases respectively, with 12 bases between them. Per germline, CDR1 LNHNV and CDR2 YYDKDF (reference sequence). The chain's CDR3 is CATSRDTQGSYGYTF. As DNA, the CDR3 is TGTGCCACCAGCAGAGATACCCAGGGGAGCTATGGCTACACCTTC.

This chain links TRBV5-4 with TRBJ2-3; the D gene is possibly TRBD2 (5 bases). CDR1 and CDR2 (germline): SGHNT, YYREEE (reference sequence). The CDR3 consists of 13 residues. Trimming pared 4 bases from V and 3 bases from J, leaving 9 bases between. CDR3 in DNA: TGTGCCAGCAGCCTCCGAGGGACAGATACGCAGTATTTT. This codes for CASSLRGTDTQYF.

The chain couples TRBV9 to TRBJ1-1; 9 bases map to TRBD1. The germline V gene encodes CDR1 SGDLS and CDR2 YYNGEE. J gave up 1 base and V 4 bases, and 8 bases lay outside the gene matches. This CDR3 spans 16 amino acids. The CDR3 protein is CASSPRTGEGNTEAFF. CDR3 DNA: TGTGCCAGCAGCCCACGGACAGGGGAGGGGAACACTGAAGCTTTCTTT.

V is TRBV14 and J is TRBJ2-7; 11 bases fit TRBD2. This CDR3 is built from 16 residues. Looked up from germline, CDR1 is SGHDN and CDR2 is FVKESK. The junction had 7 bases not matched to a gene; V was cut back by 6 bases and J by 0 bases. CDR3 in amino acids: CASSPRTSGYSYEQYF. CDR3 nucleotide sequence: TGTGCCAGCAGTCCCCGGACTAGCGGGTACTCCTACGAGCAGTACTTC.

CDR3 in amino acids: CASSVIDRDTQYF. CDR3 sequence (DNA): TGCGCCAGCAGCGTAATAGACAGGGACACGCAGTATTTT. This chain joins TRBV5-1 and TRBJ2-3; 7 nucleotides match TRBD1. Germline trimming cut 4 bases from V and 9 bases from J; bases unmatched to any gene: 8. The length of the CDR3 is 13 residues. The germline gives CDR1 SGHRS, CDR2 YFSETQ.